This is a list of T cell receptor beta chains from one sample in a study of blood T cell repertoires in COVID-19. Some clones are missing from TCRdb's copy, which holds only in-frame ones; the method was immunoSEQ multiplex PCR. The table has under 300,000 clones, under 85% seen once; the top ten hold under 4.5%. The sample comprised peripheral blood. These receptor sequences come from a woman aged 40 to 50 with active or convalescent COVID-19. Each CDR3 is given with its conserved first and last residue. Fields, in order: clone size, J gene, V gene, D gene, CDR3 protein. The D gene is left open where the match is weak. A row's size may be missing; if present it is once, few, many or a size class.

size: .
J: TRBJ2-3
V: TRBV7-3
D: TRBD1
CDR3: CASSPEGASTDTQYF

size: .
J: TRBJ2-7
V: TRBV18
D: .
CDR3: CASSPGSDGYEQYF

size: .
J: TRBJ2-2
V: TRBV2
D: TRBD2
CDR3: CASRRGDNTGELFF

size: once
J: TRBJ1-6
V: TRBV3-1/TRBV3-2
D: .
CDR3: CACSRIGDNSPLHF

size: once
J: TRBJ1-6
V: TRBV3-1/TRBV3-2
D: .
CDR3: CASSPNPNSPLHF

size: .
J: TRBJ2-3
V: TRBV7-3
D: TRBD1
CDR3: CASSTGQGSRDTQYF

size: .
J: TRBJ1-2
V: TRBV7-6
D: TRBD1
CDR3: CASSSRQGSLPYGYTF

size: .
J: TRBJ2-5
V: TRBV7-9
D: .
CDR3: CASSTQGEGETQYF

size: .
J: TRBJ1-2
V: TRBV7-2
D: .
CDR3: CASSLVSKGYTF

size: .
J: TRBJ1-5
V: TRBV2
D: TRBD1
CDR3: CASKGQAYSNQPQHF

size: .
J: TRBJ1-2
V: TRBV14
D: TRBD1
CDR3: CASSYLGTGASNHYGYTF

size: .
J: TRBJ1-1
V: TRBV9
D: TRBD1
CDR3: CASSARGDSVNTEAFF

size: few
J: TRBJ1-1
V: TRBV27
D: .
CDR3: CASRRDTGGGTEAFF

size: .
J: TRBJ2-1
V: TRBV14
D: .
CDR3: CASNHIGGGPYNEQFF

size: .
J: TRBJ2-5
V: TRBV19
D: .
CDR3: CASSRGARETQYF

size: .
J: TRBJ1-5
V: TRBV3-1/TRBV3-2
D: .
CDR3: CASSQVTGRQPQHF

size: few
J: TRBJ1-1
V: TRBV30
D: .
CDR3: CAWSVVGEAFF

size: .
J: TRBJ2-3
V: TRBV5-6
D: TRBD1
CDR3: CASSLTGEDTQYF

size: .
J: TRBJ1-5
V: TRBV5-3
D: .
CDR3: CARTRGIPGVNQPQHF

size: .
J: TRBJ2-1
V: TRBV10-3
D: TRBD2
CDR3: CAVSEGLAPSGQFF

size: .
J: TRBJ2-1
V: TRBV19
D: .
CDR3: CASSTSAGTYNEQFF

size: .
J: TRBJ1-3
V: TRBV11-2
D: .
CDR3: CASSYPGGGNTIYF

size: once
J: TRBJ1-6
V: TRBV5-6
D: .
CDR3: CASRGVSSYNSPLHF

size: once
J: TRBJ1-2
V: TRBV5-4
D: .
CDR3: CASSLVGGRKNGYTF

size: few
J: TRBJ1-4
V: TRBV9
D: .
CDR3: CASSVRDTEVYEKLFF

size: .
J: TRBJ2-2
V: TRBV7-3
D: TRBD1
CDR3: CASSPGGQVNAGELFF

size: .
J: TRBJ1-4
V: TRBV9
D: TRBD1
CDR3: CASSVTGGAEKLFF

size: .
J: TRBJ2-3
V: TRBV5-1
D: .
CDR3: CASSLVFSEGTDTQYF

size: .
J: TRBJ2-1
V: TRBV5-1
D: TRBD1
CDR3: CASSRTGLSHNEQFF

size: few
J: TRBJ2-1
V: TRBV11-2
D: .
CDR3: CASSLDSAIEQFF

size: once
J: TRBJ1-6
V: TRBV6-1
D: .
CDR3: CASSEAVNRVSSPLHF

size: .
J: TRBJ2-7
V: TRBV29-1
D: .
CDR3: CSVEGTVGPPYEQYF

size: once
J: TRBJ2-1
V: TRBV9
D: TRBD2
CDR3: CASSVRLAGNNEQFF

size: .
J: TRBJ1-6
V: TRBV30
D: .
CDR3: CAWQGLEESPLHF

size: .
J: TRBJ1-4
V: TRBV7-3
D: .
CDR3: CASSLTGGEKLFF

size: once
J: TRBJ1-4
V: TRBV5-1
D: .
CDR3: CASSSTGATNEKLFF

size: .
J: TRBJ2-5
V: TRBV28
D: .
CDR3: CASSLQGTETQYF

size: .
J: TRBJ1-2
V: TRBV15
D: .
CDR3: CATSRAGTLEGYTF

size: .
J: TRBJ1-3
V: TRBV10-3
D: .
CDR3: CAISESSQGSGNTIYF

size: .
J: TRBJ1-2
V: TRBV10-2
D: .
CDR3: CASSEQGPYGYTF

size: .
J: TRBJ2-5
V: TRBV7-9
D: TRBD1
CDR3: CASSTSEAGGEETQYF

size: .
J: TRBJ1-2
V: TRBV12-3/TRBV12-4
D: .
CDR3: CASSLRGNYGYTF

size: few
J: TRBJ1-5
V: TRBV19
D: .
CDR3: CASKSYSNQPQHF

size: .
J: TRBJ2-2
V: TRBV11-2
D: TRBD2
CDR3: CASSLYGTSAGELFF

size: .
J: TRBJ2-2
V: TRBV7-3
D: .
CDR3: CASSLTRNGELFF

size: .
J: TRBJ1-6
V: TRBV3-1/TRBV3-2
D: .
CDR3: CASSQALRHPNSPLHF

size: .
J: TRBJ1-2
V: TRBV7-3
D: .
CDR3: CASSLTGGQGGGYTF

size: .
J: TRBJ1-1
V: TRBV25-1
D: .
CDR3: CASSENRYGTEAFF

size: .
J: TRBJ1-1
V: TRBV6-6
D: .
CDR3: CASSYGPRSRGAFF

size: .
J: TRBJ2-1
V: TRBV11-3
D: TRBD1
CDR3: CASSIGPIQGEREQFF

size: .
J: TRBJ2-5
V: TRBV30
D: TRBD1
CDR3: CACRFKDRARETQYF

size: .
J: TRBJ2-1
V: TRBV5-1
D: .
CDR3: CASSLRAGADYNEQFF

size: once
J: TRBJ2-4
V: TRBV11-1
D: .
CDR3: CASSPTQGAKNIQYF

size: .
J: TRBJ2-2
V: TRBV7-6
D: TRBD1
CDR3: CASSLGAGGSGELFF

size: .
J: TRBJ2-7
V: TRBV18
D: TRBD1
CDR3: CASSPPLGQEFSYEQYF

size: .
J: TRBJ1-4
V: TRBV7-9
D: TRBD1
CDR3: CASRTGGVAEKLFF

size: .
J: TRBJ2-1
V: TRBV5-4
D: .
CDR3: CASSPLTVTGNNEQFF

size: .
J: TRBJ1-1
V: TRBV18
D: .
CDR3: CASSPGQGMNTEAFF

size: .
J: TRBJ2-1
V: TRBV6-1
D: .
CDR3: CASSEHQGFPYNEQFF